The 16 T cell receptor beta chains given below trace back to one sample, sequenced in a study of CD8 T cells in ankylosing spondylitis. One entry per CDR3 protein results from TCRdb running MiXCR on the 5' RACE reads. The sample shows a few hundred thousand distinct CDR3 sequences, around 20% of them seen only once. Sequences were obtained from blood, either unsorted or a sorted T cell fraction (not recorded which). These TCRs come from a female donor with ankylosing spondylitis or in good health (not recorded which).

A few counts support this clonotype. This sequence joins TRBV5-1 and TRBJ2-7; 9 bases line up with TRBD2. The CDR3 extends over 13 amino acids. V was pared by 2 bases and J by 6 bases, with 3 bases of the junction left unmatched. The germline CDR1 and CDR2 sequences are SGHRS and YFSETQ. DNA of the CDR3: TGCGCCAGCAGCTTTGCGCGGGAGGGCGAGCAGTACTTC. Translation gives CASSFAREGEQYF.

The chain's CDR3 is CSAIRGENIQYF. The CDR3 nucleotides are TGCAGTGCTATTAGAGGGGAAAACATTCAGTACTTC. The chain has TRBV20-1 and TRBJ2-4; possibly TRBD1 or TRBD2 for D (5 bases each). The CDR3 sequence is 12 residues long. The V end was cut by 4 bases, the J end by 5 bases, with 9 bases between. Germline V lookup: CDR1 DFQATT, CDR2 SNEGSKA (reference sequence).

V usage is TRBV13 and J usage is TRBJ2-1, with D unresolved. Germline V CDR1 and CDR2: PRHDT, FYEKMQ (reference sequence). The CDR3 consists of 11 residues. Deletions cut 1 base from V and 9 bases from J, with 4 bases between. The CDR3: CASSLAGEQFF. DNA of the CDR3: TGTGCCAGCAGCTTAGCTGGTGAGCAGTTCTTC.

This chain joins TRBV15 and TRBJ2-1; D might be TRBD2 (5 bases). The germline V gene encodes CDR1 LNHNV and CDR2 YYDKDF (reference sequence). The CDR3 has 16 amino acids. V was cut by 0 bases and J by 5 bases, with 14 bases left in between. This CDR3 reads CATSRDSQAVNNEQFF. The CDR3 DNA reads TGTGCCACCAGCAGAGATTCACAAGCGGTTAACAATGAGCAGTTCTTC.

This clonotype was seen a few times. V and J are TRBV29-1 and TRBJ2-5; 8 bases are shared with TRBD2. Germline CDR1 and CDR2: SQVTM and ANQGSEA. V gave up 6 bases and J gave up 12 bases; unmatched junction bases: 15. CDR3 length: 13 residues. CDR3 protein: CSVRRLATDIKYF. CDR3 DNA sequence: TGCAGCGTGAGGAGACTAGCGACGGACATTAAGTACTTC.

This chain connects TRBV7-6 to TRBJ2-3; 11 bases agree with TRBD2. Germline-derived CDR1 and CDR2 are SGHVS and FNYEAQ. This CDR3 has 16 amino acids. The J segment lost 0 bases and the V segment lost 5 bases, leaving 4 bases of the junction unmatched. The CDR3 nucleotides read TGTGCCAGCAGCCCAGGGACTAGCGGAAGCACAGATACGCAGTATTTT. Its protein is CASSPGTSGSTDTQYF.

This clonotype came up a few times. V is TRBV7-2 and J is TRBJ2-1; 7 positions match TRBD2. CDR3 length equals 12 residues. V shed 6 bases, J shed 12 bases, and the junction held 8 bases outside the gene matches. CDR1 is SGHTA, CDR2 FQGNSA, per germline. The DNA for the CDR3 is TGTGCCAGCAGTCACACTAGCGCAGGGCAGTTCTTC. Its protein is CASSHTSAGQFF.

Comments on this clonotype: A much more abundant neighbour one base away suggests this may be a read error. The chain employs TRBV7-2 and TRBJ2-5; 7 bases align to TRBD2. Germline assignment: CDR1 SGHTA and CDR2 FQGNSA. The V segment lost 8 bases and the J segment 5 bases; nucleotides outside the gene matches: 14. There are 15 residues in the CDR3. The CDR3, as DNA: TGTGCCAGCGGCTGGGGCCCGGCGGGAGAGGAGACCCAGTACTTC. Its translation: CASGWGPAGEETQYF.

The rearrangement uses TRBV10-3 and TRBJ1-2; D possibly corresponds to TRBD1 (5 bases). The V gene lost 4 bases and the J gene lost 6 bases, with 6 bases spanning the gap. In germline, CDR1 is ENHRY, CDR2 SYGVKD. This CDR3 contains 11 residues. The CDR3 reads CAISGGDGYTF. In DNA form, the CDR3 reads TGTGCCATCAGTGGGGGGGATGGCTACACCTTC.

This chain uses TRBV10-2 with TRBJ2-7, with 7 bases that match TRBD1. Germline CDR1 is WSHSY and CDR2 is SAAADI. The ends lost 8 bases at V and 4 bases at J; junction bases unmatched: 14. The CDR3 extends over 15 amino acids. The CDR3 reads CASLQWDSLFYEQYF. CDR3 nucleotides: TGCGCCAGCCTCCAATGGGACAGCCTTTTTTACGAGCAGTACTTC.

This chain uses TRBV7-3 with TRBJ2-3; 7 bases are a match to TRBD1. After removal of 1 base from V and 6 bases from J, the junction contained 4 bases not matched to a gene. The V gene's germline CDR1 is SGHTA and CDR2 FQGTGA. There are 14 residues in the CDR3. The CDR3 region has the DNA TGTGCCAGCAGCTTAAGAGCCAGGGGGGATACGCAGTATTTT. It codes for CASSLRARGDTQYF.

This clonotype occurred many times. CDR3 in amino acids: CSARVGRDEQYF. The CDR3 nucleotides are TGCAGTGCTAGAGTAGGCAGGGACGAGCAGTACTTC. The chain links TRBV20-1 to TRBJ2-7; possibly TRBD1 for D (5 bases). Trimming removed 1 base at V and 5 bases at J, with 9 bases between. This CDR3 comprises 12 residues. CDR1 is DFQATT and CDR2 is SNEGSKA in the germline V gene (reference sequence).

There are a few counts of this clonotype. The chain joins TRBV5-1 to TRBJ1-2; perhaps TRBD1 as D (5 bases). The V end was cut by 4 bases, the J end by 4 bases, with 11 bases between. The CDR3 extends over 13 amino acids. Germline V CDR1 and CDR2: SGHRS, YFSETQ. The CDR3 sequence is CASSQDGTYGYTF. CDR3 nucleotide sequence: TGCGCCAGCAGCCAGGACGGGACCTATGGCTACACCTTC.

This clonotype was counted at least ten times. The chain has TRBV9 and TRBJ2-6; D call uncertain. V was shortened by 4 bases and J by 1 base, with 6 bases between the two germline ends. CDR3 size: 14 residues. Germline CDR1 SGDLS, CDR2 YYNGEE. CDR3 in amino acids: CASSLLSGANVLTF. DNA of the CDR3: TGTGCCAGCAGCCTTCTATCTGGGGCCAACGTCCTGACTTTC.

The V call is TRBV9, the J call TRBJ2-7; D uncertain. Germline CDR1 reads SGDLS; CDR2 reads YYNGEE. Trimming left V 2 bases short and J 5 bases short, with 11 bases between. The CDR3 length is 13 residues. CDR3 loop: CASSVGRDNEQYF. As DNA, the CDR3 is TGTGCCAGCAGCGTCGGCAGAGACAACGAGCAGTACTTC.

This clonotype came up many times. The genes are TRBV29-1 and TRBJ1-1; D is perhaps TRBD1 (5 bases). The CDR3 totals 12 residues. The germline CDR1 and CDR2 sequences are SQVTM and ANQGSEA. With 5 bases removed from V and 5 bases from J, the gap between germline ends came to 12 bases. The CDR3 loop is CSVNPGRTEAFF. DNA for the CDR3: TGCAGCGTTAACCCGGGGCGGACTGAAGCTTTCTTT.